This T cell receptor beta chain derives from a study of blood T cell repertoires in COVID-19. Study background: Both acute and convalescent COVID-19 samples were obtained from the United States, Italy and Spain.

Measured with immunoSEQ multiplex PCR; TCRdb has only the in-frame clones, and not every one. The sample includes over 250,000 clones, about 85% seen only once; the top ten take 13%. The J segment lost 4 bases and the V segment lost 1 base, leaving 3 bases of the junction unmatched. Germline V lookup: CDR1 SGHNT, CDR2 YYREEE (reference sequence). This CDR3 contains 14 residues. This chain uses TRBV5-4 with TRBJ1-2, with 8 bases matching TRBD1. The sequence derives from a human donor in a cohort sampled during active COVID-19. The sequencing input was peripheral blood. CDR3 residues: CASSLRTGSYGYTF. The CDR3 region has the DNA TGTGCCAGCAGCTTGCGGACAGGGAGCTATGGCTACACCTTC.